This TCR beta chain stems from a study of blood T cells in healthy people across ages. Study-wide points: The percentage of naive T cells correlated strongly with TCR beta diversity. Per million T cells, TCR beta diversity dropped roughly linearly as age increased.

Extractions gave at least 6 micrograms of total RNA per sample. It was with a sample-barcoded 5' primer and a J-beta primer mix that a second PCR of about 7 to 12 cycles was run. Each cDNA molecule carried a tag from a template-switch adaptor that contained 12 random nucleotides. MiXCR, run by TCRdb on the 5' RACE reads, gives a single entry per CDR3 protein. The top ten clones hold under 25% of a sample with hundreds of thousands of distinct CDR3 sequences, about a fifth of them seen once. The V end lost 6 bases, the J end lost 2 bases, and 13 bases lay between the germline ends. The CDR3 length is 14 residues. Regarding this clonotype: Its specificity is not known.

Specimen: blood. This rearrangement joins TRBV12-3 or TRBV12-4 to TRBJ2-5; the D gene is possibly TRBD1 (6 bases). This TCR was sampled from a man between 65 and 85 years old in good health. This CDR3 reads CASSPIGQQETQYF. The CDR3 DNA sequence: TGTGCCAGCAGCCCCATAGGACAGCAAGAGACCCAGTACTTC.